Many counts were recorded for the clone carrying this T cell receptor (beta chain). This CDR3 has 16 residues. CDR1 is SGHAT, CDR2 FQDESV, per germline (reference sequence). Losses at the gene ends were 2 bases for V and 4 bases for J; bases not matched to a gene: 5. The sample is drawn from a study of metastatic and nonmetastatic thyroid tumors. On the study more broadly: Repertoire data that came from the blood and tumor or nodule tissue of malignant and benign thyroid patients were compared.

TCRdb reprocessed the PCR reads using MiXCR. The data contain around 40,000 clones, about a sixth of them seen just once; the ten biggest clones take up about 6.6%. No treatment had been given to any patient before thyroid surgery. Specimen: blood. This chain uses TRBV11-1 with TRBJ2-2; 9 bases align to TRBD1. This clonotype was obtained from a male donor with papillary thyroid cancer or a benign thyroid nodule (not recorded which). Some clones in this sample may be carry-over from other donors' samples. CDR3 loop: CASSLPSQGATGELFF. The CDR3 nucleotides are TGTGCCAGCAGCTTACCCTCACAGGGGGCCACCGGGGAGCTGTTTTTT. Based on the CDR3 plus reference TRBV11-1 and TRBJ2-2, the full variable domain is EAEVAQSPRYKITEKSQAVAFWCDPISGHATLYWYRQILGQGPELLVQFQDESVVDDSQLPKDRFSAERLKGVDSTLKIQPAELGDSAMYLCASSLPSQGATGELFFGEGSRLTVL.